The 19 T cell receptor beta chains below were found in one sample sequenced in a study (dated by TCRdb to the mid-2010s). Library creation used RT-PCR. TCRdb names Illumina MiSeq as the instrument used. TCRdb reworked the public reads: Q25 trimming with fastp, MiXCR clone assembly, productive beta chains retained. Under each unique CDR3 protein, matching rows form one entry showing the most common genes and DNA. Here the sample has approximately 720,000 distinct CDR3 sequences; approximately 15% occur a single time. Of the sample, about 3.9% is held by the ten largest clones. The sample comprised memory CD4+ T cells from blood. Source of these receptors: a female donor in good health, serving as a healthy control.

The chain carries TRBV18 and TRBJ1-3, with a tentative D call TRBD1 (6 bases). CDR1 is KGHSH, CDR2 LQKENI, per germline. The V gene lost 4 bases and the J gene lost 0 bases, with 13 bases spanning the gap. This CDR3 has 16 residues. The chain's CDR3 is CASSLRTVDSGNTIYF. CDR3 nucleotides: TGTGCCAGCTCACTCAGGACAGTCGACTCTGGAAACACCATATATTTT.

The sample holds one count of this clonotype. V usage is TRBV7-2 and J usage is TRBJ2-6; D gene ambiguous. Trimming removed 4 bases from V and 2 bases from J, with 15 bases in between. Per germline, CDR1 SGHTA and CDR2 FQGNSA. The CDR3 is made up of 17 amino acids. The CDR3 sequence is CASSSATRRAGANVLTF. The CDR3 bases are TGTGCCAGCAGCTCCGCCACGCGACGAGCTGGGGCCAACGTCCTGACTTTC.

This clonotype was found a few times. The chain carries TRBV7-2 and TRBJ1-2; 12 bases are shared with TRBD1. Germline V lookup: CDR1 SGHTA, CDR2 FQGNSA. This CDR3 is 15 amino acids long. Trimming at V came to 5 bases and at J to 8 bases, leaving 9 bases not matched to a gene. As DNA, the CDR3 is TGTGCCAGCAGCCCCTACTGGGACAGGGGGCAGGGCTACACCTTC. Protein sequence: CASSPYWDRGQGYTF.

This clonotype was detected ten times or more. The chain links TRBV12-3 or TRBV12-4 to TRBJ2-1, with 9 bases aligning to TRBD1. Trimming at V came to 5 bases and at J to 8 bases, leaving 4 bases not matched to a gene. CDR3 length: 13 residues. CDR3: CASSPRQGDEQFF. In DNA, the CDR3 is TGTGCCAGCAGTCCTCGACAGGGGGATGAGCAGTTCTTC.

This clonotype appeared a few times. The chain couples TRBV4-2 to TRBJ2-7; TRBD1 aligns across 8 bases. Germline loops: CDR1 LGHNA, CDR2 YNFKEQ. Trimming removed 2 bases from V and 1 base from J; junction bases left unmatched: 7. CDR3 length equals 16 residues. The DNA for the CDR3 is TGTGCCAGCAGCCAATTTTTGACAGGGGATTCCTACGAGCAGTACTTC. Protein: CASSQFLTGDSYEQYF.

The V gene is TRBV7-2, the J gene TRBJ2-1; possibly TRBD2 for D (5 bases). Trimming removed 1 base at V and 8 bases at J, with 9 bases between. The CDR3 spans 13 residues. Per the germline V gene, CDR1 is SGHTA and CDR2 is FQGNSA. The CDR3, as DNA: TGTGCCAGCAGCTTAGTTGGAGGTCATGAGCAGTTCTTC. Amino acids: CASSLVGGHEQFF. Filled out from reference TRBV7-2 and TRBJ2-1, the complete variable domain reads GAGVSQSPSNKVTEKGKDVELRCDPISGHTALYWYRQSLGQGLEFLIYFQGNSAPDKSGLPSDRFSAERTGGSVSTLTIQRTQQEDSAVYLCASSLVGGHEQFFGPGTRLTVL.

CDR3 residues: CASSGTSGKNSGANVLTF. For the CDR3, the DNA is TGTGCCAGCAGTGGGACTAGCGGAAAAAACTCTGGGGCCAACGTCCTGACTTTC. The rearrangement uses TRBV2 and TRBJ2-6; 10 positions match TRBD2. Unmatched junction bases numbered 6, after V lost 4 bases and J lost 0 bases. Germline assignment: CDR1 SNHLY and CDR2 FYNNEI. The length of the CDR3 is 18 residues.

This clonotype was counted only a few times. The chain has TRBV28 and TRBJ1-2, with D unresolved. From germline, CDR1 is MDHEN and CDR2 SYDVKM. V was pared by 8 bases and J by 1 base, with 17 bases between. CDR3 length: 15 amino acids. CDR3: CASQVFGLLNYGYTF. The CDR3 bases are TGTGCCAGCCAAGTCTTTGGGCTTCTTAACTATGGCTACACCTTC.

In its sample, this clonotype was seen a few times. The rearrangement links TRBV6-5 to TRBJ1-1, with D unclear. The V end was cut by 9 bases, the J end by 0 bases, with 11 bases between. The CDR3 is 13 residues long. Germline assignment: CDR1 MNHEY and CDR2 SVGAGI. Written as DNA, the CDR3 is TGTGCCAGTCGGCCGGCTATGAACACTGAAGCTTTCTTT. Its protein is CASRPAMNTEAFF.

This clonotype was counted ten times or more. One junction end does not reproduce the germline sequence, and a read error may be involved. The J gene is TRBJ2-5, the V gene TRBV5-1; TRBD2 might be the D (6 bases). CDR3 length: 11 amino acids. Per germline, CDR1 SGHRS and CDR2 YFSETQ. The CDR3 reads CASTGGETQYF. The CDR3 DNA is TGTGCCAGCACCGGGGGAGAGACCCAGTACTTC.

This clonotype has just a few counts. V gene TRBV7-8 combines with J gene TRBJ1-1, with D possibly TRBD1 on 5 matching bases. V was trimmed by 3 bases and J by 4 bases, leaving 12 bases between them. The CDR3 extends over 14 amino acids. Germline V lookup: CDR1 SGHVS, CDR2 FQNEAQ. The CDR3 region has the DNA TGTGCCAGCAGCTTGGACGGGAGGGGCACTGAAGCTTTCTTT. The encoded protein is CASSLDGRGTEAFF.

This clonotype was detected many times. The CDR3 sequence is CAISGQQGSVETQYF. The CDR3 DNA is TGTGCCATCAGTGGCCAACAGGGATCCGTGGAGACCCAGTACTTC. The rearrangement joins TRBV10-3 to TRBJ2-5, with a possible D match to TRBD1 (6 bases). The V gene's germline CDR1 is ENHRY and CDR2 SYGVKD. There are 15 residues in the CDR3. Trimming removed 4 bases from V and 5 bases from J, with 17 bases in between.

This clonotype came up many times. This chain joins TRBV5-1 and TRBJ2-7, with 9 bases lining up with TRBD2. The CDR3 is made up of 13 amino acids. J was trimmed by 6 bases and V by 6 bases; bases with no gene match: 7. Germline-derived CDR1 and CDR2 are SGHRS and YFSETQ. The CDR3 loop reads CASKISGSREQYF. The CDR3 DNA sequence: TGCGCCAGCAAGATTAGCGGGAGTCGCGAGCAGTACTTC.

This clonotype was counted at least ten times. The chain employs TRBV3-1 and TRBJ2-1, with 7 bases aligning to TRBD2. This CDR3 is 16 amino acids long. In germline, CDR1 is LGHDT, CDR2 YNNKEL (reference sequence). The V segment lost 6 bases and the J segment 2 bases; nucleotides outside the gene matches: 10. CDR3 in amino acids: CASRQSLAATYNEQFF. DNA of the CDR3: TGTGCCAGCAGACAATCTCTAGCGGCAACCTACAATGAGCAGTTCTTC.

The DNA of the CDR3 is TGCAGTGCTCCAGGCGGGGGGAGAGAGACCCAGTACTTC. Encoded protein: CSAPGGGRETQYF. The chain carries TRBV20-1 and TRBJ2-5, with 8 bases that match TRBD2. V lost 5 bases to trimming and J lost 4 bases; unmatched junction nucleotides: 6. The CDR3 has 13 amino acids. Germline V gene data show CDR1 as DFQATT and CDR2 as SNEGSKA (reference sequence).

The rearrangement links TRBV6-6 to TRBJ2-7, with no clear D. CDR1 is MNHNY and CDR2 is SVGAGI in the germline V gene (reference sequence). Trimming took 5 bases from V and 6 from J, leaving 8 bases between them. The CDR3 consists of 11 residues. The CDR3 loop reads CASSPPPEQYF. The CDR3 region has the DNA TGTGCCAGCAGTCCTCCTCCCGAGCAGTACTTC.

The chain has TRBV12-3 or TRBV12-4 and TRBJ2-4; a weak D match, TRBD1 (5 bases). Trimming took off 2 bases at V and 6 bases at J, with 11 bases between the two ends. CDR3 size: 14 residues. The CDR3 nucleotides read TGTGCCAGCAGTTTAAGGCAGGGCTTAAACATTCAGTACTTC. Protein sequence: CASSLRQGLNIQYF.

The CDR3 nucleotides are TGCAGTGCGGGAACTAGAATTAGCACAGATACGCAGTATTTT. This sequence encodes CSAGTRISTDTQYF. This sequence joins TRBV20-1 and TRBJ2-3; the D gene is possibly TRBD2 (5 bases). The CDR3 consists of 14 residues. V was cut by 6 bases and J by 0 bases, with 13 bases left in between. The germline V gene has CDR1 DFQATT and CDR2 SNEGSKA (reference sequence).

This clonotype was seen a few times. This chain links TRBV11-2 with TRBJ1-6; 8 positions match TRBD1. CDR3 size: 16 residues. Germline CDR1 is SGHAT and CDR2 is FQNNGV. J gave up 4 bases and V 1 base, and 3 bases lay outside the gene matches. The CDR3 nucleotides are TGTGCCAGCAGCTTAGGGAGACAGGGGTATAATTCACCCCTCCACTTT. It codes for CASSLGRQGYNSPLHF.